This passage covers 26 T cell receptor beta chains from one sample sequenced in a study of human T cells and chemical hapten exposure. This sample's time point: pre-sensitization, week 0. Documented treatment: therapeutic diphenylcyclopropenone sensitization with weekly scalp DPC. TCRdb re-called the RACE reads with MiXCR, one entry per CDR3 protein. The table includes some 70,000 distinct CDR3 sequences, approximately 11% detected once. Sequencing used whole blood, obtained in connection with sensitization to the hapten diphenylcyclopropenone (DPC). The receptor set was obtained from a woman aged 45 to 65 with alopecia areata. Some clones in this sample may be carry-over from other donors' samples.

This clonotype occurred many times. Written as DNA, the CDR3 is TGTGCCAGCAGCCCTCCCGGTAGGCGGTTCGAAGAGACCCAGTACTTC. As protein: CASSPPGRRFEETQYF. V usage is TRBV7-2 and J usage is TRBJ2-5, with no clear D. CDR1 is SGHTA and CDR2 is FQGNSA in the germline V gene. Deletions cut 5 bases from V and 3 bases from J, with 19 bases between. CDR3 size: 16 residues.

This clonotype was found many times. V usage is TRBV7-8 and J usage is TRBJ2-7, with TRBD1 matching over 7 bases. Trimming removed 3 bases from V and 4 bases from J; junction bases left unmatched: 9. CDR1 and CDR2 (germline): SGHVS, FQNEAQ. CDR3 length: 15 residues. CDR3 in amino acids: CASSLNRGVRYEQYF. The CDR3 nucleotides read TGTGCCAGCAGCTTGAACAGGGGAGTCCGTTACGAGCAGTACTTC.

This sequence joins TRBV14 and TRBJ2-7, with TRBD1 matching 9 bases. Germline V gene lookup returns CDR1 SGHDN and CDR2 FVKESK. This CDR3 comprises 14 residues. J gave up 5 bases and V 4 bases, and 6 bases lay outside the gene matches. The CDR3 here is CASSRGGQGNEQYF. In DNA form, the CDR3 reads TGTGCCAGCAGCCGAGGGGGACAGGGTAACGAGCAGTACTTC.

This clonotype was observed at least ten times. This chain joins TRBV24-1 and TRBJ2-2; no reliable D call. Trimming cost V 8 bases and J 5 bases, with 17 bases left between them. The germline V gene has CDR1 KGHDR and CDR2 SFDVKD. This CDR3 is built from 15 residues. CDR3 in DNA: TGTGCCACCATGCCTGAGGTGGCGCGGACCGGGGAGCTGTTTTTT. Residues: CATMPEVARTGELFF.

Ten or more counts support this clonotype. The J gene is TRBJ1-6, the V gene TRBV12-3 or TRBV12-4, with D perhaps TRBD1 (6 bases). The germline V and J ends were trimmed by 8 bases and 9 bases, with 11 bases remaining between them. This CDR3 is built from 12 residues. In nucleotides, the CDR3 is TGTGCCAGCGGACGGGACATTTCACCCCTCCACTTT. It specifies CASGRDISPLHF.

This clonotype was seen repeatedly, ten times or more. The V and J genes are TRBV19 and TRBJ1-5; D call uncertain. V was trimmed by 0 bases and J by 1 base, leaving 4 bases between them. Germline V lookup: CDR1 LNHDA, CDR2 SQIVND (reference sequence). This CDR3 has 14 amino acids. Here the CDR3 reads CASSIDHSNQPQHF. In DNA, the CDR3 is TGTGCCAGTAGTATAGATCACAGCAATCAGCCCCAGCATTTT.

This chain connects TRBV21-1 to TRBJ1-2. TRBV21-1 is designated a pseudogene. The CDR3 covers 15 residues. CDR3 nucleotides: TGTGCCAGCAGCCAAGGGACCGTGCTGGACTATGGCTACACCTTC. It encodes CASSQGTVLDYGYTF.

V and J are TRBV6-6 and TRBJ2-1, with 7 bases fitting TRBD2. There are 15 residues in the CDR3. V trimming: 3 bases; J trimming: 7 bases; junction bases outside the gene matches: 9. The germline V gene encodes CDR1 MNHNY and CDR2 SVGAGI (reference sequence). Here the CDR3 DNA reads TGTGCCAGCAGTTATGCGGGAGTAGTCAGGAATGAGCAGTTCTTC. This translates into CASSYAGVVRNEQFF.

The sample holds many counts of this clonotype. The rearrangement joins TRBV5-1 to TRBJ1-2; D perhaps matches TRBD1 (5 bases). Looked up from germline, CDR1 is SGHRS and CDR2 is YFSETQ. Trimming took 3 bases from V and 7 from J, leaving 10 bases between them. The CDR3 has 12 amino acids. CDR3: CASSSGPPGYTF. The DNA of the CDR3 is TGCGCCAGCAGCTCGGGGCCCCCTGGCTACACCTTC.

The DNA of the CDR3 is TGTGCCAGCGGACGGGTAGATGAGCAGTTCTTC. It is translated as CASGRVDEQFF. The chain combines TRBV7-9 with TRBJ2-1; D is unresolved. Germline V lookup: CDR1 SEHNR, CDR2 FQNEAQ (reference sequence). CDR3 length: 11 amino acids. V lost 8 bases to trimming and J lost 8 bases, with 10 bases between them.

There are a few counts of this clonotype. The chain carries TRBV28 and TRBJ2-1, with D uncertain. CDR1 and CDR2 from the germline V gene are MDHEN and SYDVKM. V lost 3 bases and J 3 bases, leaving 0 bases between the germline ends. This CDR3 is 11 amino acids long. In nucleotides, the CDR3 is TGTGCCAGCAGTTTCTACAATGAGCAGTTCTTC. It specifies CASSFYNEQFF.

At least ten counts were recorded for this clonotype. The chain links TRBV6-1 to TRBJ2-7; D is undetermined. Germline V lookup: CDR1 MNHNS, CDR2 SASEGT. This CDR3 has 14 residues. V shed 2 bases and J shed 2 bases, with 10 bases lying between them. The DNA for the CDR3 is TGTGCCAGCAGTGAACGCCCTGGAGCCTACGAGCAGTACTTC. This encodes CASSERPGAYEQYF.

The chain is built from TRBV28 and TRBJ2-1; 10 bases match TRBD1. The CDR3 extends over 15 amino acids. V shed 6 bases, J shed 7 bases, and the junction held 9 bases outside the gene matches. Germline V gene lookup returns CDR1 MDHEN and CDR2 SYDVKM. Here the CDR3 reads CASSSPGQGWNEQFF. DNA of the CDR3: TGTGCCAGCAGCTCTCCGGGACAGGGGTGGAATGAGCAGTTCTTC.

This clonotype was counted many times. The gene calls are TRBV20-1 and TRBJ1-1; weak D call: TRBD1 (6 bases). Per germline, CDR1 DFQATT and CDR2 SNEGSKA (reference sequence). V lost 0 bases, J lost 1 base, and 12 bases lay in between. The CDR3 is 15 residues long. This CDR3 is CSARDPTGPNTEAFF. The DNA of the CDR3 is TGCAGTGCTAGAGATCCGACAGGCCCGAACACTGAAGCTTTCTTT.

This clonotype was detected many times. The chain carries TRBV6-2 or TRBV6-3 and TRBJ2-7; 12 nucleotides match TRBD1. Germline CDR1 reads MNHEY; CDR2 reads SVGEGT. This CDR3 is built from 15 residues. Trimming took 7 bases from V and 6 from J; bases not matched to a gene: 10. CDR3 coding DNA: TGTGCCAGCAAACTCCAGGGACAGGGGGCAATCGAGCAGTACTTC. Its protein is CASKLQGQGAIEQYF.

This clonotype was observed at least ten times. The chain combines TRBV7-7 with TRBJ2-1; TRBD2 might be the D (5 bases). The V and J ends lost 1 base and 7 bases respectively, with 11 bases between them. This CDR3 has 14 amino acids. Germline CDR1 is SSHAT and CDR2 is FNYEAQ (reference sequence). The CDR3 DNA reads as TGTGCCAGCAGCTTAGTCGGCGGGCAGAATGAGCAGTTCTTC. It codes for CASSLVGGQNEQFF.

This clonotype was seen only a few times. The chain uses TRBV5-1 and TRBJ1-2, with TRBD1 identical over 11 bases. J was trimmed by 8 bases and V by 3 bases; bases with no gene match: 6. The CDR3 is 14 residues long. The germline V gene encodes CDR1 SGHRS and CDR2 YFSETQ. CDR3: CASSSDRGRDGYTF. The CDR3 DNA reads as TGCGCCAGCAGCTCGGACAGGGGGCGCGACGGCTACACCTTC.

The CDR3: CSASFVGQGANTQYF. As DNA, the CDR3 is TGCAGTGCTTCCTTCGTGGGACAGGGGGCGAATACGCAGTATTTT. V and J are TRBV20-1 and TRBJ2-3; 12 bases match TRBD1. Per the germline V gene, CDR1 is DFQATT and CDR2 is SNEGSKA (reference sequence). After removal of 5 bases from V and 7 bases from J, the junction contained 10 bases not matched to a gene. The CDR3 contains 15 residues.

This clonotype was seen only once. This clone may be a read error of a much larger clone one base away. The chain recombines TRBV20-1 with TRBJ1-5; 7 bases are a match to TRBD1. This CDR3 is built from 14 residues. V lost 4 bases and J lost 2; bases outside the gene matches: 5. From germline, CDR1 is DFQATT and CDR2 SNEGSKA (reference sequence). In DNA, the CDR3 is TGCAGTGCTACGAGAGGGGGCGGCAATCAGCCCCAGCATTTT. Its translation is CSATRGGGNQPQHF.

V gene TRBV7-9 combines with J gene TRBJ1-2; D call uncertain. Per germline, CDR1 SEHNR and CDR2 FQNEAQ (reference sequence). CDR3 size: 12 residues. The V and J ends lost 5 bases and 6 bases respectively, with 10 bases between them. In DNA, the CDR3 is TGTGCCAGCAGCCCCCAGTTTGATGGCTACACCTTC. This gives the protein CASSPQFDGYTF.

This clonotype is a singleton in its sample. The junction shows a germline mismatch at one end, possibly a read error. The chain carries TRBV28 and TRBJ2-1; possible D gene TRBD2, 6 bases. Germline CDR1 MDHEN, CDR2 SYDVKM. The CDR3 totals 14 residues. The CDR3 here is CVSSTGTPSREQFF. The CDR3 region has the DNA TGTGTCAGCAGTACCGGGACTCCTTCCAGAGAGCAGTTCTTC. The full variable domain, completed using reference TRBV28 and TRBJ2-1, is DVKVTQSSRYLVKRTGEKVFLECVQDMDHENMFWYRQDPGLGLRLIYFSYDVKMKEKGDIPEGYSVSREKKERFSLILESASTNQTSMYLCVSSTGTPSREQFFGPGTRLTVL.

This clonotype was observed many times. This rearrangement joins TRBV28 to TRBJ2-7, with a weak D call TRBD2 (5 bases). Germline CDR1 MDHEN, CDR2 SYDVKM. This CDR3 has 16 amino acids. The V end lost 9 bases, the J end lost 0 bases, and 21 bases lay between the germline ends. The CDR3 loop is CASSSPSSFSSYEQYF. CDR3 nucleotide sequence: TGTGCCAGTTCGAGCCCTTCTAGCTTCAGCTCCTACGAGCAGTACTTC.

The table lists this clonotype with a few counts. The V call is TRBV5-4, the J call TRBJ2-3; TRBD1 is a possible D gene (5 bases). The CDR3 runs 16 residues. Trimming shortened V by 5 bases and J by 3 bases, and 19 bases separated the two germline ends. CDR1 and CDR2 from the germline V gene are SGHNT and YYREEE (reference sequence). The CDR3 here is CASRIFGQGMTDTQYF. The CDR3 coding sequence is TGTGCCAGCAGAATCTTCGGGCAGGGCATGACAGATACGCAGTATTTT. The whole variable domain, remainder taken from reference TRBV5-4 and TRBJ2-3, is ETGVTQSPTHLIKTRGQQVTLRCSSQSGHNTVSWYQQALGQGPQFIFQYYREEENGRGNFPPRFSGLQFPNYSSELNVNALELDDSALYLCASRIFGQGMTDTQYFGPGTRLTVL.

This clonotype occurred many times. The CDR3 bases are TGCAGCGTTGATGACAGGGGAGGAGCTGAAGCTTTCTTT. It translates to CSVDDRGGAEAFF. This chain connects TRBV29-1 to TRBJ1-1; 8 positions agree with TRBD1. The CDR3 is 13 residues long. Losses at the gene ends were 3 bases for V and 6 bases for J; bases not matched to a gene: 6. The germline gives CDR1 SQVTM, CDR2 ANQGSEA.

About this clonotype: Possible read error: a much larger clone is one base away. The rearrangement joins TRBV6-5 to TRBJ1-5; no reliable D call. This CDR3 region has 17 residues. V lost 4 bases and J lost 0, with 16 bases in between. Germline V lookup: CDR1 MNHEY, CDR2 SVGAGI. CDR3 loop: CASSFPPGYYSNQPQHF. For the CDR3, the DNA is TGTGCCAGCAGTTTCCCTCCGGGATATTATAGCAATCAGCCCCAGCATTTT.

This clonotype appeared many times. CDR3 sequence: CASGGTSGNWVLYNEQFF. In nucleotides, the CDR3 is TGTGCCAGCGGAGGGACTAGCGGGAACTGGGTTCTCTACAATGAGCAGTTCTTC. The chain links TRBV2 to TRBJ2-1; 13 bases are a match to TRBD2. Trimming at V came to 8 bases and at J to 3 bases, leaving 13 bases not matched to a gene. This CDR3 has 18 amino acids. Germline values: CDR1 SNHLY, CDR2 FYNNEI.